Reported below is one T cell receptor (beta chain). Libraries were prepared by immunoSEQ multiplex PCR; TCRdb keeps only in-frame clonotypes and omits some of them. The repertoire has roughly 54,000 clones, approximately 91% of them found once; the top ten carry approximately 8%. These data originate in a study of blood T cell repertoires in COVID-19. The germline V gene has CDR1 MDHEN and CDR2 SYDVKM. The CDR3 runs 15 residues. Trimming cost V 7 bases and J 2 bases, with 15 bases left between them. What was sequenced was peripheral blood. The V and J genes are TRBV28 and TRBJ1-3; D is perhaps TRBD1 (6 bases). The sequence derives from a woman aged 55-69 years with active or convalescent COVID-19. CDR3 loop: CASTIGGATGNTIYF. CDR3 DNA: TGTGCCAGCACCATTGGGGGGGCTACTGGAAACACCATATATTTT.